These 24 T cell receptor beta chains share one sample of origin, sequenced in a study of shared clonotypes between healthy human individuals (dated by TCRdb to about 2020). CD8 naive samples consisted of CD45RO-negative cells that were positively selected for CCR7, yielding a CD45RA+CCR7+ population without TemRA cells. The library was made by the immunoSEQ multiplex PCR assay. Imported from immuneACCESS, the table was reduced by TCRdb to in-frame sequences with V and J called. These copies leave out some clones; in studies compared against another copy, an unresolved V gene accounts for under half, and the cause of the remainder is not known. The sample includes about 1,900,000 clones, with roughly 95% observed a single time. Of the sample, approximately 1.2% is held by the ten largest clones. Sequencing used naive CD8+ T cells sorted from blood. The label giving this sample's cell subset or site can be read as: CD45RA+CCR7+. The source of these receptors is a man aged 18-30 years in good health.

The chain has TRBV11-3 and TRBJ2-2; 11 nucleotides line up with TRBD1. This CDR3 region has 14 residues. Germline CDR1 and CDR2: SGHNT and YENEEA. The J segment lost 5 bases and the V segment lost 7 bases, leaving 3 bases of the junction unmatched. The CDR3 is CASNGQGATGELFF. DNA for the CDR3: TGTGCCAGCAACGGACAGGGGGCAACCGGGGAGCTGTTTTTT.

The chain carries TRBV27 and TRBJ2-1; the D is unclear. V lost 2 bases, J lost 7 bases, and 9 bases lay in between. The CDR3 is 13 amino acids. In germline, CDR1 is MNHEY, CDR2 SMNVEV (reference sequence). DNA for the CDR3: TGTGCCAGCAGTTTAGGTAGCACAAATGAGCAGTTCTTC. It encodes CASSLGSTNEQFF.

Details on this clone: Other DNA variants within this sample encode the same CDR3. The rearrangement links TRBV4-3 to TRBJ2-7, with TRBD2 matching 14 bases. V lost 3 bases to trimming and J lost 2 bases; unmatched junction nucleotides: 0. The germline CDR1 and CDR2 sequences are LGHNA and YSLEER. This CDR3 comprises 15 residues. CDR3 in DNA: TGCGCCAGCAGCCAGGGACTAGCGGGAGCCTACGAGCAGTACTTC. Translation: CASSQGLAGAYEQYF.

This sequence joins TRBV30 and TRBJ2-5, with 9 nucleotides matching TRBD2. The J call may not be correct, given that the DNA end is closer to TRBJ2-7. The CDR3 has 15 residues. The germline gives CDR1 GTSNPN, CDR2 SVGIG (reference sequence). The chain's CDR3 is CAWSGPGLAVDEQYF. CDR3 bases: TGTGCCTGGAGCGGTCCGGGACTAGCTGTCGACGAGCAGTACTTC.

The V call is TRBV5-1, the J call TRBJ2-2, with D perhaps TRBD2 (5 bases). The CDR3 runs to 15 residues. Trimming took 2 bases from V and 2 from J, leaving 10 bases between them. Germline CDR1 and CDR2: SGHRS and YFSETQ. CDR3 nucleotides: TGCGCCAGCAGCTTCCGGGGTCTTAACACCGGGGAGCTGTTTTTT. Translating gives CASSFRGLNTGELFF.

The DNA for the CDR3 is TGTGCCAGCAGTTTTGTTCCACAGGGGAATCAGCCCCAGCATTTT. Its translation is CASSFVPQGNQPQHF. V and J are TRBV28 and TRBJ1-5; TRBD1 matches at 7 bases. With V trimmed by 3 bases and J by 4 bases, 6 bases remained unmatched. CDR1 is MDHEN, CDR2 SYDVKM, per germline. CDR3 length equals 15 residues. The whole variable domain, remainder taken from reference TRBV28 and TRBJ1-5, is DVKVTQSSRYLVKRTGEKVFLECVQDMDHENMFWYRQDPGLGLRLIYFSYDVKMKEKGDIPEGYSVSREKKERFSLILESASTNQTSMYLCASSFVPQGNQPQHFGDGTRLSIL.

The rearrangement uses TRBV4-1 and TRBJ2-1; 8 positions match TRBD2. The CDR3 consists of 17 residues. V shed 4 bases, J shed 4 bases, and the junction held 12 bases outside the gene matches. Germline V gene sequence: CDR1 MGHRA, CDR2 YSYEKL. The chain's CDR3 is CASSLPWGAGDYNEQFF. The CDR3 DNA sequence: TGCGCCAGCAGCCTTCCTTGGGGAGCGGGGGATTACAATGAGCAGTTCTTC.

The chain is built from TRBV6-1 and TRBJ2-3; no reliable D call. CDR3 length equals 13 residues. Germline V CDR1 and CDR2: MNHNS, SASEGT. V lost 1 base, J lost 3 bases, and 5 bases lay in between. CDR3 residues: CASSEERTDTQYF. The DNA of the CDR3 is TGTGCCAGCAGTGAAGAAAGAACAGATACGCAGTATTTT.

The genes are TRBV29-1 and TRBJ1-1; D is uncertain. The CDR3 runs to 16 residues. V lost 0 bases, J lost 5 bases, and 19 bases lay in between. The germline V gene has CDR1 SQVTM and CDR2 ANQGSEA. For the CDR3, the DNA is TGCAGCGTTGAAGATCCTTCGGGTCCTATGGGGACTGAAGCTTTCTTT. Its translation: CSVEDPSGPMGTEAFF.

In this sample, this clone turned up once. The chain carries TRBV4-3 and TRBJ2-1; 8 nucleotides line up with TRBD2. The germline V gene has CDR1 LGHNA and CDR2 YSLEER. The CDR3 sequence is 17 residues long. V was pared by 1 base and J by 6 bases, with 11 bases of the junction left unmatched. In nucleotides, the CDR3 is TGCGCCAGCAGCCAAGGGATAGCGGGAACCCCTTCCAATGAGCAGTTCTTC. It yields the protein CASSQGIAGTPSNEQFF.

The chain carries TRBV28 and TRBJ1-1; D is uncertain. The CDR3 has 14 amino acids. The germline V gene has CDR1 MDHEN and CDR2 SYDVKM. Trimming pared 2 bases from V and 4 bases from J, leaving 11 bases between. CDR3 coding DNA: TGTGCCAGCAGTTTAAAGGTGGACGGCACTGAAGCTTTCTTT. Protein sequence: CASSLKVDGTEAFF.

Notes on this clone: The sample holds other DNA sequences that translate to the same CDR3. The rearrangement uses TRBV29-1 and TRBJ1-1; D might be TRBD1 (5 bases). CDR3 size: 12 residues. Germline assignment: CDR1 SQVTM and CDR2 ANQGSEA. Trimming took off 3 bases at V and 6 bases at J, with 11 bases between the two ends. The CDR3 protein is CSVEGRGAEAFF. The CDR3 bases are TGCAGCGTTGAGGGGAGAGGGGCTGAAGCTTTCTTT. Full variable domain (outside the CDR3, taken from reference TRBV29-1 and TRBJ1-1): SAVISQKPSRDICQRGTSLTIQCQVDSQVTMMFWYRQQPGQSLTLIATANQGSEATYESGFVIDKFPISRPNLTFSTLTVSNMSPEDSSIYLCSVEGRGAEAFFGQGTRLTVV.

Notes on this clone: The sample holds other DNA sequences that translate to the same CDR3. The chain couples TRBV27 to TRBJ1-2, with 9 bases matching TRBD1. From germline, CDR1 is MNHEY and CDR2 SMNVEV (reference sequence). This CDR3 contains 14 residues. V was clipped by 5 bases and J by 0 bases; unmatched bases: 1. The CDR3 DNA is TGTGCCAGCAGTCGGACAGGGGCTAACTATGGCTACACCTTC. This encodes CASSRTGANYGYTF.

The gene calls are TRBV29-1 and TRBJ1-2; D perhaps matches TRBD1 (5 bases). The CDR3 is 10 residues long. Germline assignment: CDR1 SQVTM and CDR2 ANQGSEA. V was shortened by 7 bases and J by 13 bases, with 16 bases between the two germline ends. CDR3 DNA sequence: TGCAGCGCTTGGGGACGGGGATTCACCTTC. This gives the protein CSAWGRGFTF.

This clone was seen just once. The chain uses TRBV10-2 and TRBJ1-2; the match to TRBD1 covers 7 bases. The germline V gene has CDR1 WSHSY and CDR2 SAAADI. The CDR3 covers 14 residues. The junction had 3 bases not matched to a gene; V was cut back by 1 base and J by 4 bases. In DNA form, the CDR3 reads TGCGCCAGCAGTGAGTACCCAGGGGGCTATGGCTACACCTTC. Translating it yields CASSEYPGGYGYTF.

This rearrangement joins TRBV27 to TRBJ2-2, with 11 bases lining up with TRBD1. Trimming took 5 bases from V and 9 from J; bases not matched to a gene: 8. Looked up from germline, CDR1 is MNHEY and CDR2 is SMNVEV (reference sequence). CDR3 length: 15 amino acids. In nucleotides, the CDR3 is TGTGCCAGCAGTCTGGGACAGGGGGGCTCCCGGGAGCTGTTTTTT. It yields the protein CASSLGQGGSRELFF.

About this clone: The sample has other DNA sequences that encode this CDR3 too. This rearrangement joins TRBV7-9 to TRBJ2-3; 7 bases align to TRBD2. The length of the CDR3 is 15 residues. The germline V gene has CDR1 SEHNR and CDR2 FQNEAQ (reference sequence). J was trimmed by 0 bases and V by 6 bases; bases with no gene match: 6. CDR3 residues: CASSSGGSSTDTQYF. CDR3 nucleotides: TGTGCCAGCAGTTCGGGAGGATCTAGCACAGATACGCAGTATTTT.

The rearrangement joins TRBV7-3 to TRBJ2-3, with D perhaps matching TRBD2 (5 bases). V lost 2 bases to trimming and J lost 9 bases, with 9 bases between them. Germline loops: CDR1 SGHTA, CDR2 FQGTGA. This CDR3 has 12 residues. The chain's CDR3 is CASSLGGGTQYF. CDR3 coding DNA: TGTGCCAGCAGCTTAGGCGGAGGCACGCAGTATTTT. The variable domain in full, with the rest retrieved from reference TRBV7-3 and TRBJ2-3, is GAGVSQTPSNKVTEKGKYVELRCDPISGHTALYWYRQSLGQGPEFLIYFQGTGAADDSGLPNDRFFAVRPEGSVSTLKIQRTERGDSAVYLCASSLGGGTQYFGPGTRLTVL.

The chain combines TRBV30 with TRBJ1-1; no firm D call. The V end was cut by 0 bases, the J end by 7 bases, with 9 bases between. Germline V gene sequence: CDR1 GTSNPN, CDR2 SVGIG (reference sequence). CDR3 length: 12 residues. CDR3 sequence reads: CAWSVTGGEAFF. CDR3 sequence (DNA): TGTGCCTGGAGTGTAACGGGTGGTGAAGCTTTCTTT.

The rearrangement uses TRBV30 and TRBJ1-5; D is ambiguous. Germline V gene lookup returns CDR1 GTSNPN and CDR2 SVGIG (reference sequence). V was clipped by 1 base and J by 1 base, with 11 bases between them. The CDR3 is 15 amino acids. The DNA of the CDR3 is TGTGCCTGGAGTGAGGCTTCCGGGAGCAATCAGCCCCAGCATTTT. Amino acid sequence: CAWSEASGSNQPQHF.

This chain connects TRBV7-9 to TRBJ2-7, with D hard to call. The CDR3 sequence is 16 residues long. In germline, CDR1 is SEHNR, CDR2 FQNEAQ (reference sequence). Trimming left V 2 bases short and J 0 bases short, with 14 bases between. Here the CDR3 DNA reads TGTGCCAGCAGCTTAAGCATTGGCAGAATCTCCTACGAGCAGTACTTC. This codes for CASSLSIGRISYEQYF.

The V gene is TRBV28, the J gene TRBJ2-1; TRBD2 agrees at 11 bases. This CDR3 has 17 amino acids. Unmatched junction bases numbered 11, after V lost 3 bases and J lost 7 bases. From germline, CDR1 is MDHEN and CDR2 SYDVKM. CDR3 DNA sequence: TGTGCCAGCAGTTTGACCCTAGCGGGGGGTTCACTAAATGAGCAGTTCTTC. It yields the protein CASSLTLAGGSLNEQFF.

As to this clone: In the same sample, other DNA sequences code for this CDR3. The chain combines TRBV4-3 with TRBJ2-3; D gene ambiguous. CDR1 and CDR2 (germline): LGHNA, YSLEER. Between the trimmed V and J ends, which lost 3 bases and 0 bases, there was a span of 7 bases. The CDR3 is 14 residues long. The CDR3 spells CASSQGRSTDTQYF. The CDR3 nucleotides read TGCGCCAGCAGCCAGGGCCGGAGCACAGATACGCAGTATTTT.

As to this clone: Germline is not matched at one junction end, which may reflect a read error. This chain links TRBV7-2 with TRBJ2-5; weak D call: TRBD1 (5 bases). The germline CDR1 and CDR2 sequences are SGHTA and FQGNSA. The CDR3 runs 16 residues. CDR3 coding DNA: TGTGCCAGCAGCTTAGGGCGTGGGGCGGTCCAAGGGACCCAGTACTTC. The encoded protein is CASSLGRGAVQGTQYF.